This passage covers 12 T cell receptor beta chains from one sample sequenced in a study of shared clonotypes between healthy human individuals. Profiling relied on immunoSEQ multiplex PCR, and the TCRdb table lists in-frame clones only, not all of them. This sample has 2 million to 2.5 million clones, with 85% to 95% found just once. It was CD45RO-negative cells, positively selected for CCR7, that made up naive CD8 cells, with terminally differentiated effector memory CD45RA+ cells excluded. Sequenced sample: naive CD8+ T cells from PBMCs. The receptors originated from a man between 18 and 35 years old in good health. Some clones in this sample may be carry-over from other donors' samples.

V is TRBV7-9 and J is TRBJ2-7; D may correspond to TRBD1 or TRBD2 (7 bases each). V lost 5 bases to trimming and J lost 3 bases, with 17 bases between them. Germline V gives CDR1 SEHNR, CDR2 FQNEAQ (reference sequence). The length of the CDR3 is 15 residues. CDR3 DNA: TGTGCCAGCAGCCCTGGGGAGGGGGCAGGCTACGAGCAGTACTTC. This encodes CASSPGEGAGYEQYF.

This clone was observed a handful of times. This specimen includes other DNA sequences encoding the same CDR3. The chain carries TRBV9 and TRBJ1-1; D is unresolved. V lost 0 bases and J lost 3, with 6 bases in between. Germline V gene lookup returns CDR1 SGDLS and CDR2 YYNGEE. This CDR3 has 13 amino acids. The DNA for the CDR3 is TGTGCCAGCAGCGTAGAGAGTGACACTGAAGCTTTCTTT. It translates to CASSVESDTEAFF.

This rearrangement joins TRBV5-1 to TRBJ1-1; 10 bases fit TRBD1. CDR1 is SGHRS and CDR2 is YFSETQ in the germline V gene. J lost 0 bases, V lost 5 bases, and 7 bases had no gene match. The CDR3 sequence is 16 residues long. The CDR3 sequence: CASRWTGGIMNTEAFF. The CDR3 nucleotides read TGCGCCAGCAGATGGACAGGGGGTATCATGAACACTGAAGCTTTCTTT. Based on the CDR3 plus reference TRBV5-1 and TRBJ1-1, the full variable domain is KAGVTQTPRYLIKTRGQQVTLSCSPISGHRSVSWYQQTPGQGLQFLFEYFSETQRNKGNFPGRFSGRQFSNSRSEMNVSTLELGDSALYLCASRWTGGIMNTEAFFGQGTRLTVV.

The chain recombines TRBV7-9 with TRBJ2-7; 11 bases fit TRBD1. Germline lookup yields CDR1 SEHNR and CDR2 FQNEAQ (reference sequence). The junction had 12 bases not matched to a gene; V was cut back by 5 bases and J by 3 bases. The CDR3 has 17 residues. The CDR3 DNA is TGTGCCAGCAGCCCTGGGGGTACAGGGACAGGGGGCTACGAGCAGTACTTC. It yields the protein CASSPGGTGTGGYEQYF.

This chain connects TRBV7-9 to TRBJ2-7, with a possible D match to TRBD2 (5 bases). Trimming removed 4 bases at V and 2 bases at J, with 15 bases between. The CDR3 length is 15 residues. Germline values: CDR1 SEHNR, CDR2 FQNEAQ (reference sequence). DNA for the CDR3: TGTGCCAGCAGCTGGGAGTCGGGATCCCCCTACGAGCAGTACTTC. This sequence encodes CASSWESGSPYEQYF.

The J gene is TRBJ2-1, the V gene TRBV11-3; 7 bases line up with TRBD2. Germline V gives CDR1 SGHNT, CDR2 YENEEA. CDR3 length equals 16 residues. The V segment lost 5 bases and the J segment 1 base; nucleotides outside the gene matches: 8. CDR3 amino acids: CASSLRGLGSYNEQFF. The CDR3 DNA sequence: TGTGCCAGCAGCCTACGTGGACTAGGGTCCTACAATGAGCAGTTCTTC.

This clone was counted a few times. This rearrangement joins TRBV27 to TRBJ1-1, with D possibly TRBD1 on 6 matching bases. The CDR3 runs 16 residues. CDR1 is MNHEY and CDR2 is SMNVEV in the germline V gene (reference sequence). Trimming took 6 bases from V and 1 from J, leaving 18 bases between them. The CDR3 loop reads CASSPNWAGQNTEAFF. CDR3 nucleotide sequence: TGTGCCAGCAGCCCGAACTGGGCGGGACAGAACACTGAAGCTTTCTTT.

The chain is built from TRBV28 and TRBJ2-3; D gene uncertain. The V gene lost 5 bases and the J gene lost 0 bases, with 9 bases spanning the gap. The germline V gene has CDR1 MDHEN and CDR2 SYDVKM. CDR3 size: 14 residues. The CDR3 DNA sequence: TGTGCCAGCAGTCCCGCCCTCAGCACAGATACGCAGTATTTT. Translating gives CASSPALSTDTQYF.

J is TRBJ2-7 and V is TRBV7-9; D unresolved. Trimming left V 2 bases short and J 3 bases short, with 5 bases between. Germline V lookup: CDR1 SEHNR, CDR2 FQNEAQ (reference sequence). CDR3 length: 12 amino acids. The CDR3 sequence is CASSLSFYEQYF. CDR3 nucleotide sequence: TGTGCCAGCAGCTTAAGTTTCTACGAGCAGTACTTC.

On this clone itself: This sample also contains other DNA sequences that code for the same CDR3. The chain links TRBV27 to TRBJ2-7; 7 bases are a match to TRBD1. The CDR3 covers 13 residues. V lost 5 bases to trimming and J lost 2 bases; unmatched junction nucleotides: 3. CDR1 and CDR2 from the germline V gene are MNHEY and SMNVEV (reference sequence). For the CDR3, the DNA is TGTGCCAGCAGTCCCGACAGGGCCTACGAGCAGTACTTC. This codes for CASSPDRAYEQYF.

Concerning this clone: The same CDR3 also results from other DNA sequences found in this sample. The J gene is TRBJ2-7, the V gene TRBV4-1, with 8 bases lining up with TRBD2. V lost 3 bases to trimming and J lost 6 bases; unmatched junction nucleotides: 4. The CDR3 length is 13 residues. Germline CDR1 and CDR2: MGHRA and YSYEKL. The CDR3 DNA reads as TGCGCCAGCAGCCAGGCCCGGGGGGGCGAGCAGTACTTC. Its translation is CASSQARGGEQYF.

The chain uses TRBV9 and TRBJ2-1, with D possibly TRBD2 on 6 matching bases. From germline, CDR1 is SGDLS and CDR2 YYNGEE. Deletions cut 4 bases from V and 8 bases from J, with 16 bases between. The CDR3 length is 14 residues. CDR3 DNA sequence: TGTGCCAGCAGCCCCTGGGACTTAAGGGATGAGCAGTTCTTC. Translating it yields CASSPWDLRDEQFF.